This TCR beta chain originates from a study of naive and memory T cell subsets (dated by TCRdb to 2017 to 2019). Turning to the overall study: Sorted naive and memory T cell subsets from peripheral blood were analyzed in the study using a UMI-based, open-source pipeline for TCR alpha and beta sequencing. IgG serology results and the functional CMV T cell responses were in complete agreement. RNA was DNase-treated and reverse transcribed with TCR constant-region primers, mostly using SuperScript III.

Separate amplification of TCR alpha and beta chain libraries was performed from the second PCR step onward. Donor CMV status was determined by IFNgamma production from CD4+ T cells after overnight stimulation of fresh PBMCs with CMV viral lysate. CD4 T cells were positively selected using Miltenyi beads, after which CD8 T cells were positively selected from the CD4-negative fraction. After staining for CD3, CD4, CD8, CD45RA, CD27 and a live/dead dye, cells were sorted on a BD Aria II into four subsets based on CD45RA and CD27. A few healthy volunteers provided blood, and each donor's sample was split into CD4 and CD8 T cells and then further divided into four differentiation subsets. Around 130 ml of peripheral blood was drawn per donor, and PBMC were isolated by Ficoll-Paque PLUS density-gradient centrifugation. Sorted cells were lysed in RLT buffer, and RNA was extracted with a Qiagen RNeasy kit and stored at -80°C.

Reading from cysteine to phenylalanine, the CDR3 counts 11 amino acids. CDR3 DNA is the only sequence kept; it has 33 bases, read in frame from the first base. Taken from the germline V gene, the CDR1 and CDR2 loops are KGHSH and LQKENI. The trim is 3 bases for V and 3 bases for J, with a gap of 2 bases between the germline ends. This clonotype was seen many times. Which antigen it targets is not known. Base qualities were left out, and no much larger clone turns up one base away. Study-level results and caveats: A few larger clonotypes were present in naive repertoires, particularly the CD8 repertoires, and these clonotypes were possibly memory cells re-expressing CD45RA. Following error correction, more than 95% of naive TCR sequences occurred only once, which made naive abundance distributions much steeper than those of memory subsets. A clonotype was defined as a single alpha or beta chain sequence rather than as a paired alpha/beta receptor. RNA-based TCR counts may be affected by expression changes linked to T cell activation and differentiation. TCR abundance followed a power law whose exponent differed between naive and memory subsets but was consistent across the three individuals. No ground truth was available to validate the repertoire findings for the naive and memory subsets. In both CD4 and CD8 cells, the Gini index increased while Shannon and inverse Simpson diversity decreased from naive through CM, EM and EMRA.

The receptor library was made with UMI-ligation and nested PCR. The beta constant-region primer was an equimolar mix of two oligonucleotides covering both TRBC1 and TRBC2. The ligated cDNA went through four rounds of PCR with nested alpha and beta constant-region primers together with the SP2 primer. T4 RNA ligase 1 ligated a single-stranded oligonucleotide carrying the SP2 primer and a 12-nucleotide UMI to the cDNA 3' end. The ligation reaction was incubated at 16°C for roughly 19-25 hours. To avoid over-amplification, PCR2 was usually performed as a SYBR Green qPCR and halted once a predetermined threshold was reached. All purifications after the first were performed with Agencourt AMPure XP magnetic beads. Library amounts were measured by Qubit and library quality was assessed on a TapeStation, where the main peak was expected at around 650 bp. Pooled libraries were sequenced on an Illumina MiSeq with v2 2x251 paired-end kits, typically giving roughly 0.95-2 million reads per sample. Libraries were pooled at 4 nM per sample, and roughly 5-8% PhiX was added to improve cluster recognition. The paper's data handling went like this. Decombinator assigned V and J genes to Demultiplexor-processed FASTQ reads by tag matching, allowing a single base-pair mismatch. By using UMIs, Collapsinator corrected both sequencing errors and the frequency errors caused by PCR heterogeneity. CDR3Translator translated TCRs and extracted CDR3s from the conserved cysteine to the FGXG phenylalanine, flagging non-productive sequences. Gini, Shannon entropy and inverse Simpson indices were computed after subsampling the repertoires to the same number of UMI-defined TCRs. Power-law fits to clonotype abundance distributions were performed by maximum likelihood within the linear range. On one naive CD8 sample, the pipeline and MIGEC gave similar UMI counts, unique TCR numbers and clonal distributions. One analysis removed from the naive repertoire any naive TCRs that were also present in any memory subset from the same donor. Repertoires were searched for around 7,000 CMV-associated CDR3 sequences compiled from VDJdb and a published dataset. TCRdb itself trimmed the public reads at Q25 with fastp, ran MiXCR and retained productive beta chains. Rows matching on CDR3 protein sequence are summarized as one entry with the most common DNA and genes. Clone size and V and J calls follow TCRdb, not the original study. The sample table holds about 150,000 distinct CDR3 sequences, of which 22% were seen once. The ten most abundant clones make up 0.11% of the sample.

The sequence came from a human donor in good health. The chain links TRBV18 with TRBJ2-5; the D gene identity is not certain. Specimen: naive CD4+ T cells from blood. Interpreted using the paper, the cell subset or site label stands for: naive T cells, CD45RA high CD27+. The CDR3 is CASSPKETQYF. The nucleotide sequence is TGTGCCAGCTCACCGAAAGAGACCCAGTACTTC.